A selection of T cell receptor beta chains follows, all from one sample in a study of shared clonotypes between healthy human individuals. Some clones are missing from TCRdb's copy, which holds only in-frame ones; the method was immunoSEQ multiplex PCR. The table includes approximately 440,000 clones, 70% to 80% detected once. Sequences were obtained from PBMCs. The receptors stem from a middle-aged woman in good health. Some clones in this sample may be carry-over from other donors' samples. CDR3s include the opening cysteine and the closing phenylalanine or tryptophan. A D gene is named only where the DNA matches it firmly. Size is stated for part of the rows, as once, few or many counts, or as a class when the clone is expanded.

clone_size: .
d_call: .
v_call: TRBV7-9
j_call: TRBJ2-7
cdr3_aa: CASSSLTGNNYEQYF
cdr3_nt: TGTGCCAGCAGCTCCCTAACAGGGAACAATTACGAGCAGTACTTC

clone_size: .
d_call: .
v_call: TRBV18
j_call: TRBJ2-5
cdr3_aa: CASSPPSSETQYF
cdr3_nt: TGTGCCAGCTCACCACCTAGTTCGGAGACCCAGTACTTC

clone_size: .
d_call: .
v_call: TRBV9
j_call: TRBJ1-2
cdr3_aa: CASSVGQIYGYTF
cdr3_nt: TGTGCCAGCAGCGTAGGCCAGATCTATGGCTACACCTTC

clone_size: .
d_call: TRBD2
v_call: TRBV18
j_call: TRBJ2-7
cdr3_aa: CASSFGTSSYEQYF
cdr3_nt: TGTGCCAGCTCATTCGGGACTAGCTCCTACGAGCAGTACTTC

clone_size: .
d_call: TRBD1
v_call: TRBV29-1
j_call: TRBJ2-1
cdr3_aa: CSVGTEVVNKQFF
cdr3_nt: TGCAGCGTCGGGACAGAGGTGGTCAATAAGCAGTTCTTC

clone_size: .
d_call: .
v_call: TRBV6-6
j_call: TRBJ1-1
cdr3_aa: CASRETGNTEAFF
cdr3_nt: TGTGCCAGCAGGGAGACAGGGAACACTGAAGCTTTCTTT

clone_size: .
d_call: .
v_call: TRBV5-1
j_call: TRBJ2-2
cdr3_aa: CASSSGWVSNTGELFF
cdr3_nt: TGCGCCAGCAGCTCGGGCTGGGTTTCGAACACCGGGGAGCTGTTTTTT

clone_size: .
d_call: .
v_call: TRBV5-1
j_call: TRBJ1-4
cdr3_aa: CASSLDRREGKLFF
cdr3_nt: TGCGCCAGCAGCTTAGACCGGCGAGAGGGAAAACTGTTTTTT

clone_size: .
d_call: .
v_call: TRBV18
j_call: TRBJ2-7
cdr3_aa: CASSSSYEQYF
cdr3_nt: TGTGCCAGCTCATCTTCCTACGAGCAGTACTTC

clone_size: .
d_call: .
v_call: TRBV19
j_call: TRBJ2-7
cdr3_aa: CASRPGPDYYEQYF
cdr3_nt: TGTGCCAGTAGGCCAGGACCAGATTACTACGAGCAGTACTTC

clone_size: .
d_call: TRBD2
v_call: TRBV5-1
j_call: TRBJ2-3
cdr3_aa: CASSALAGGPGDTQYF
cdr3_nt: TGCGCCAGCAGCGCGTTAGCGGGAGGGCCTGGAGATACGCAGTATTTT

clone_size: .
d_call: .
v_call: TRBV4-2
j_call: TRBJ2-3
cdr3_aa: CASSQEIRQLSTDTQYF
cdr3_nt: TGTGCCAGCAGCCAAGAAATACGCCAACTGAGCACAGATACGCAGTATTTT

clone_size: .
d_call: TRBD1
v_call: TRBV7-9
j_call: TRBJ1-1
cdr3_aa: CASRGTGGWNTEAFF
cdr3_nt: TGTGCCAGCAGGGGGACAGGGGGCTGGAACACTGAAGCTTTCTTT

clone_size: few
d_call: TRBD2
v_call: TRBV30
j_call: TRBJ2-7
cdr3_aa: CACGGGRYEQYF
cdr3_nt: TGTGCCTGCGGGGGCGGGAGGTACGAGCAGTACTTC

clone_size: .
d_call: TRBD1
v_call: TRBV7-9
j_call: TRBJ2-1
cdr3_aa: CASSPSDRGTWDEQFF
cdr3_nt: TGTGCCAGCAGCCCGAGCGACAGGGGAACCTGGGACGAGCAGTTCTTC

clone_size: .
d_call: .
v_call: TRBV15
j_call: TRBJ1-6
cdr3_aa: CATSRVGNSPLHF
cdr3_nt: TGTGCCACCAGCAGAGTCGGTAATTCACCCCTCCACTTT

clone_size: .
d_call: TRBD2
v_call: TRBV7-2
j_call: TRBJ2-7
cdr3_aa: CASSLRAGGEQYF
cdr3_nt: TGTGCCAGCAGCTTAAGGGCGGGAGGCGAGCAGTACTTC

clone_size: .
d_call: TRBD1
v_call: TRBV9
j_call: TRBJ1-1
cdr3_aa: CASSVFRTGGAFF
cdr3_nt: TGTGCCAGCAGCGTGTTCCGGACAGGTGGAGCTTTCTTT

clone_size: once
d_call: .
v_call: TRBV15
j_call: TRBJ2-7
cdr3_aa: CATSRSRSAYEQYF
cdr3_nt: TGTGCCACCAGCAGGTCTAGGAGCGCCTACGAGCAGTACTTC

clone_size: .
d_call: .
v_call: TRBV18
j_call: TRBJ1-2
cdr3_aa: CASSIGPQGLYGYTF
cdr3_nt: TGTGCCAGCTCAATCGGCCCGCAGGGGCTCTACGGCTACACCTTC

clone_size: .
d_call: .
v_call: TRBV5-8
j_call: TRBJ1-4
cdr3_aa: CASSLVRQEGTNEKLFF
cdr3_nt: TGTGCCAGCAGCTTGGTCCGACAGGAAGGAACTAATGAAAAACTGTTTTTT

clone_size: .
d_call: TRBD2
v_call: TRBV5-4
j_call: TRBJ2-7
cdr3_aa: CASSPSVAGGVSYEQYF
cdr3_nt: TGTGCCAGCAGCCCCTCTGTAGCGGGGGGGGTATCTTACGAGCAGTACTTC

clone_size: .
d_call: .
v_call: TRBV11-2
j_call: TRBJ1-5
cdr3_aa: CASSRERGQPQHF
cdr3_nt: TGTGCCAGCAGCCGTGAAAGGGGTCAGCCCCAGCATTTT

clone_size: many
d_call: .
v_call: TRBV9
j_call: TRBJ1-4
cdr3_aa: CASSPRSATNEKLFF
cdr3_nt: TGTGCCAGCAGCCCACGATCTGCAACTAATGAAAAACTGTTTTTT

clone_size: .
d_call: TRBD2
v_call: TRBV11-2
j_call: TRBJ2-7
cdr3_aa: CASSHRTSGSHEQYF
cdr3_nt: TGTGCCAGCAGTCATAGGACTAGCGGGAGTCACGAGCAGTACTTC

clone_size: .
d_call: TRBD2
v_call: TRBV5-4
j_call: TRBJ2-7
cdr3_aa: CASSLEGTRVYEQYF
cdr3_nt: TGTGCCAGCAGCCTGGAAGGGACTAGGGTCTACGAGCAGTACTTC

clone_size: .
d_call: .
v_call: TRBV5-8
j_call: TRBJ1-3
cdr3_aa: CASSLAGVGNTIYF
cdr3_nt: TGTGCCAGCAGCTTGGCGGGGGTTGGAAACACCATATATTTT

clone_size: .
d_call: .
v_call: TRBV7-3
j_call: TRBJ2-3
cdr3_aa: CASSLVGERADTQYF
cdr3_nt: TGTGCCAGCAGCTTAGTAGGGGAGAGGGCAGATACGCAGTATTTT

clone_size: .
d_call: TRBD1
v_call: TRBV2
j_call: TRBJ1-1
cdr3_aa: CASSATGKTEAFF
cdr3_nt: TGTGCCAGCAGTGCGACAGGGAAGACTGAAGCTTTCTTT

clone_size: .
d_call: .
v_call: TRBV6-5
j_call: TRBJ1-2
cdr3_aa: CASSYSRGVKGYTF
cdr3_nt: TGTGCCAGCAGTTACTCGCGCGGGGTGAAGGGCTACACCTTC

clone_size: many
d_call: TRBD1
v_call: TRBV7-2
j_call: TRBJ1-2
cdr3_aa: CASSLAAGGSGYTF
cdr3_nt: TGTGCCAGCAGCTTAGCTGCAGGGGGCTCTGGCTACACCTTC